The 20 T cell receptor beta chains in this list originate from one sample, sequenced in a study of CD8+ T cells in alopecia areata. Reverse transcription of extracted RNA yielded cDNA, which provided the sequencing template. TCRdb's table, derived via immunoSEQ multiplex PCR, lists solely in-frame clones and lacks some. The data hold over 150,000 clones, with roughly three fifths observed a single time. The sequenced sample consisted of CD8+ T cells sorted from blood. Receptors were obtained from a human donor in good health.

The V gene is TRBV29-1, the J gene TRBJ1-1; a weak D match, TRBD1 (6 bases). Trimming stripped 6 bases from V and 8 bases from J, with 10 bases between. There are 10 residues in the CDR3. CDR1 and CDR2 (germline): SQVTM, ANQGSEA. DNA of the CDR3: TGCAGCGTCTACAGGGCCGAAGCTTTCTTT. It specifies CSVYRAEAFF.

This clone was counted only a few times. Other DNA sequences within the sample encode an identical CDR3. J is TRBJ1-1 and V is TRBV29-1; the D is unclear. Germline V CDR1 and CDR2: SQVTM, ANQGSEA. The CDR3 loop spans 11 amino acids. Deletions cut 1 base from V and 6 bases from J, with 6 bases between. Here the CDR3 reads CSVEGAAEAFF. CDR3 DNA sequence: TGCAGCGTTGAAGGCGCAGCTGAAGCTTTCTTT.

The chain's CDR3 is CASRPAHYNEQFF. DNA for the CDR3: TGTGCCAGCAGACCGGCCCACTACAATGAGCAGTTCTTC. This sequence joins TRBV27 and TRBJ2-1, with D unclear. The CDR3 is made up of 13 amino acids. The V and J ends lost 6 bases and 3 bases respectively, with 9 bases between them. The germline V gene encodes CDR1 MNHEY and CDR2 SMNVEV (reference sequence).

This chain connects TRBV7-2 to TRBJ2-2, with a tentative D call TRBD1 (5 bases). This CDR3 comprises 17 residues. The germline V gene encodes CDR1 SGHTA and CDR2 FQGNSA. V was clipped by 5 bases and J by 2 bases, with 18 bases between them. The CDR3 DNA is TGTGCCAGCAGCCCCACTGGGATGGGGCTCAACACCGGGGAGCTGTTTTTT. Its translation: CASSPTGMGLNTGELFF.

This clone was observed a handful of times. This chain joins TRBV19 and TRBJ2-1, with TRBD2 matching over 12 bases. The germline V gene encodes CDR1 LNHDA and CDR2 SQIVND (reference sequence). CDR3 length equals 15 residues. The junction had 7 bases not matched to a gene; V was cut back by 4 bases and J by 9 bases. The CDR3 spells CASSSSSGGDSEQFF. CDR3 DNA: TGTGCCAGTAGTAGTTCTAGCGGGGGGGACAGTGAGCAGTTCTTC.

The rearrangement links TRBV29-1 to TRBJ1-2, with TRBD1 as a possible D gene (5 bases). This CDR3 is built from 13 residues. Germline V lookup: CDR1 SQVTM, CDR2 ANQGSEA. The V end was cut by 6 bases, the J end by 5 bases, with 16 bases between. The CDR3 DNA sequence: TGCAGCGTCCCTCCGGACAAGACATATGGCTACACCTTC. It specifies CSVPPDKTYGYTF.

In DNA form, the CDR3 reads TGCGCCAGCAGCCAAGCGCAGGACAAGAATGAGCAGTTCTTC. Protein product: CASSQAQDKNEQFF. The V and J genes are TRBV4-1 and TRBJ2-1; tentatively, D is TRBD1 (5 bases). The length of the CDR3 is 14 residues. Trimming pared 1 base from V and 7 bases from J, leaving 11 bases between. CDR1 is MGHRA, CDR2 YSYEKL, per germline.

The CDR3 DNA is TGCGCCAGCAGGGCAGGGGGCGAGAACTATGGCTACACCTTC. Translated, it gives CASRAGGENYGYTF. The rearrangement links TRBV5-1 to TRBJ1-2; 8 bases are a match to TRBD1. CDR1 and CDR2 from the germline V gene are SGHRS and YFSETQ. After removal of 5 bases from V and 2 bases from J, the junction contained 5 bases not matched to a gene. This CDR3 region has 14 residues.

The chain has TRBV9 and TRBJ2-1; D unresolved. There are 15 residues in the CDR3. Per germline, CDR1 SGDLS and CDR2 YYNGEE. The V end was cut by 4 bases, the J end by 4 bases, with 15 bases between. The DNA for the CDR3 is TGTGCCAGCAGCCCCGCTGGTGAGGATTACAATGAGCAGTTCTTC. Encoded protein: CASSPAGEDYNEQFF.

The J gene is TRBJ2-7, the V gene TRBV12-5, with D maybe TRBD1 (5 bases). Germline CDR1 reads LGHNT; CDR2 reads FRNRAP. This CDR3 spans 12 amino acids. V was trimmed by 7 bases and J by 3 bases, leaving 10 bases between them. CDR3 bases: TGTGCTAGTGCTCAGGGTTACTACGAGCAGTACTTC. Amino acids: CASAQGYYEQYF.

The sample holds many counts of this clone. The chain links TRBV13 to TRBJ2-1, with a weak D call TRBD2 (7 bases). Germline V gives CDR1 PRHDT, CDR2 FYEKMQ (reference sequence). Trimming cost V 5 bases and J 9 bases, with 14 bases left between them. The CDR3 has 13 residues. The CDR3 loop is CASSLTRGPEQFF. In DNA form, the CDR3 reads TGTGCCAGCAGCCTCACGCGGGGGCCTGAGCAGTTCTTC.

This clone was recorded a few times. The chain employs TRBV13 and TRBJ1-3; D unclear. The length of the CDR3 is 15 residues. The germline CDR1 and CDR2 sequences are PRHDT and FYEKMQ (reference sequence). V lost 0 bases to trimming and J lost 4 bases, with 10 bases between them. CDR3 amino acids: CASSLGKGSGNTIYF. Here the CDR3 DNA reads TGTGCCAGCAGCTTAGGAAAAGGATCGGGAAACACCATATATTTT.

This clone was seen a few times. The chain is built from TRBV12-5 and TRBJ1-4, with D maybe TRBD1 (5 bases). This CDR3 region has 16 residues. V gave up 0 bases and J gave up 4 bases, with 12 bases separating them. Germline CDR1 reads LGHNT; CDR2 reads FRNRAP. DNA for the CDR3: TGTGCTAGTGGTTTGGTACTGAAGGGGTTTAATGAAAAACTGTTTTTT. Its protein product is CASGLVLKGFNEKLFF.

The chain joins TRBV5-1 to TRBJ1-1; D is unclear. The CDR3 is made up of 13 amino acids. The germline CDR1 and CDR2 sequences are SGHRS and YFSETQ. V dropped 5 bases and J dropped 0 bases, with 8 bases sitting between them. The CDR3 reads CASRSAMNTEAFF. CDR3 bases: TGCGCCAGCAGATCTGCCATGAACACTGAAGCTTTCTTT.

This clone showed up just once. The genes are TRBV27 and TRBJ1-1, with 7 bases that match TRBD1. The germline V gene has CDR1 MNHEY and CDR2 SMNVEV (reference sequence). CDR3 length: 16 amino acids. V dropped 4 bases and J dropped 5; count of bases not matched to a gene: 13. The CDR3 DNA is TGTGCCAGCAGTTCCGAGGGACAGATTTGGGTTACTGAAGCTTTCTTT. This sequence encodes CASSSEGQIWVTEAFF.

The chain combines TRBV5-4 with TRBJ2-5, with D tentatively TRBD2 (5 bases). Per germline, CDR1 SGHNT and CDR2 YYREEE (reference sequence). CDR3 length: 13 amino acids. The V end was cut by 0 bases, the J end by 4 bases, with 7 bases between. This CDR3 reads CASSLAEGETQYF. The CDR3 DNA is TGTGCCAGCAGCTTGGCCGAGGGAGAGACCCAGTACTTC.

V gene TRBV2 combines with J gene TRBJ1-2; 9 nucleotides align to TRBD1. Germline lookup yields CDR1 SNHLY and CDR2 FYNNEI. V gave up 7 bases and J gave up 1 base; unmatched junction bases: 4. The CDR3 runs 14 residues. The CDR3 DNA follows: TGTGCCAGCATCTGGGGACAGGGTAACTATGGCTACACCTTC. Translating it yields CASIWGQGNYGYTF. The variable domain in full, with the rest retrieved from reference TRBV2 and TRBJ1-2, is EPEVTQTPSHQVTQMGQEVILRCVPISNHLYFYWYRQILGQKVEFLVSFYNNEISEKSEIFDDQFSVERPDGSNFTLKIRSTKLEDSAMYFCASIWGQGNYGYTFGSGTRLTVV.

CDR3 DNA: TGCAGCGTTGAAGAGCCCGGAGATTATGGCTACACCTTC. This sequence encodes CSVEEPGDYGYTF. The chain employs TRBV29-1 and TRBJ1-2, with unresolved D. Trimming stripped 0 bases from V and 5 bases from J, with 10 bases between. Germline V lookup: CDR1 SQVTM, CDR2 ANQGSEA. CDR3 size: 13 residues.

V usage is TRBV29-1 and J usage is TRBJ1-1; tentatively, D is TRBD1 (5 bases). Germline V CDR1 and CDR2: SQVTM, ANQGSEA. The CDR3 has 14 amino acids. V lost 6 bases and J lost 0, with 14 bases in between. CDR3 in DNA: TGCAGCGTCCCCCTTGGGGGATTGAACACTGAAGCTTTCTTT. This gives the protein CSVPLGGLNTEAFF.

This clone appeared a few times. This sequence joins TRBV7-8 and TRBJ1-6; the D gene is possibly TRBD1 (5 bases). Trimming took 1 base from V and 7 from J, leaving 17 bases between them. The CDR3 extends over 17 amino acids. The V gene's germline CDR1 is SGHVS and CDR2 FQNEAQ. The CDR3 DNA reads TGTGCCAGCAGCTTAGGGGGACTCCTGGGGCGGAATTCACCCCTCCACTTT. Protein: CASSLGGLLGRNSPLHF.